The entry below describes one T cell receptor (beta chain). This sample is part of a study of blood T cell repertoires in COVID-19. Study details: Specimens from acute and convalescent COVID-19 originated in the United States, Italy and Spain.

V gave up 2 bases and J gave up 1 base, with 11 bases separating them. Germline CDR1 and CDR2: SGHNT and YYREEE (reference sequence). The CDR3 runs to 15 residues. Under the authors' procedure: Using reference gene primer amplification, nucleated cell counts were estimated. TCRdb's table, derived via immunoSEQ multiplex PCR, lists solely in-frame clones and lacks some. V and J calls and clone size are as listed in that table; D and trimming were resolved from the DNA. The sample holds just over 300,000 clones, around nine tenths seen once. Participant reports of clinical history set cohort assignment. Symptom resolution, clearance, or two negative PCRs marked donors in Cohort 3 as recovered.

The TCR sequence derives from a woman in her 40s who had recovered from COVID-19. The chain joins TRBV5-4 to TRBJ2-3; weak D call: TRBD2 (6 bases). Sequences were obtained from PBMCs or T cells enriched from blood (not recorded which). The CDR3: CASSFQGGGTDTQYF. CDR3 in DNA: TGTGCCAGCAGCTTTCAGGGCGGGGGCACAGATACGCAGTATTTT.